This is a list of T cell receptor beta chains from one sample in a study of OX40 agonist ivuxolimab in advanced cancers. The protocol was immunoSEQ multiplex PCR, while the TCRdb copy is restricted to in-frame clones and leaves out a portion. In the table there are tens of thousands of clones, 80% to 90% of which are singletons. The sequencing here drew on CD4+ or CD8+ T cells sorted from blood, taken in a trial of the OX40 agonist ivuxolimab. All receptors derive from an adult with an advanced solid tumor such as melanoma, head and neck, liver or kidney cancer. The CDR3 runs from the conserved cysteine through the conserved F or W. The D gene is left open where the match is weak. Where a row states a size, it is once, few, many or the class of an expanded clone; other rows omit it.

v_gene	d_gene	j_gene	abundance	CDR3aa	CDR3nt
TRBV7-9	NA	TRBJ1-2	NA	CASSLGLGVLNYGYTF	TGTGCCAGCAGCTTAGGACTCGGGGTTCTAAACTATGGCTACACCTTC
TRBV27	NA	TRBJ2-1	NA	CASSPPVTGTLGDEQFF	TGTGCCAGCAGTCCGCCTGTCACAGGGACGCTGGGGGATGAGCAGTTCTTC
TRBV9	TRBD2	TRBJ2-7	NA	CASSGGTNYEQYF	TGTGCCAGCAGCGGAGGGACTAACTACGAGCAGTACTTC
TRBV19	NA	TRBJ1-2	NA	CASSIEAGYNGYTF	TGTGCCAGTAGTATAGAGGCAGGGTACAATGGCTACACCTTC
TRBV6-5	NA	TRBJ2-1	NA	CASSSWSFEQFF	TGTGCCAGCAGTTCCTGGAGTTTTGAGCAGTTCTTC
TRBV7-2	TRBD1	TRBJ1-3	NA	CASSSLGTGAYTWGNTIYF	TGTGCCAGCAGCTCCCTCGGGACAGGGGCTTACACTTGGGGAAACACCATATATTTT
TRBV7-9	TRBD1	TRBJ1-5	few	CASSLSAGGQPQHF	TGTGCCAGCAGCTTAAGTGCAGGGGGTCAGCCCCAGCATTTT
TRBV27	NA	TRBJ2-2	NA	CASSLSSGAVAGELFF	TGTGCCAGCAGTTTATCATCGGGAGCGGTCGCCGGGGAGCTGTTTTTT
TRBV5-1	TRBD2	TRBJ2-1	NA	CASSLVLAGAQSSYNEQFF	TGCGCCAGCAGCTTGGTCCTAGCGGGAGCGCAGAGCTCCTACAATGAGCAGTTCTTC
TRBV12-5	NA	TRBJ2-2	NA	CASGLGSNTGELFF	TGTGCTAGTGGTTTGGGAAGTAACACCGGGGAGCTGTTTTTT
TRBV30	NA	TRBJ1-1	once	CAWSVALTEAFF	TGTGCCTGGAGTGTGGCCCTCACTGAAGCTTTCTTT
TRBV6-5	TRBD1	TRBJ1-5	few	CASSRTGGGNQPQHF	TGTGCCAGCAGCCGGACAGGGGGCGGTAATCAGCCCCAGCATTTT
TRBV27	NA	TRBJ2-7	NA	CASSLGLKYEQYF	TGTGCCAGCAGTTTAGGCTTGAAATACGAGCAGTACTTC
TRBV5-4	TRBD2	TRBJ2-5	NA	CASSWTSGEGETQYF	TGTGCCAGCAGCTGGACTAGCGGGGAGGGGGAGACCCAGTACTTC
TRBV30	TRBD1	TRBJ1-4	NA	CAWSHGQGSAEKLFF	TGTGCCTGGAGCCACGGACAGGGATCGGCTGAAAAACTGTTTTTT
TRBV13	TRBD2	TRBJ2-7	NA	CASSPSGGLSYEQYF	TGTGCCAGCAGCCCTAGCGGGGGGTTGTCCTACGAGCAGTACTTC
TRBV10-3	NA	TRBJ2-7	NA	CAISEPTGPYEQYF	TGTGCCATCAGTGAACCAACGGGACCCTACGAGCAGTACTTC
TRBV27	TRBD2	TRBJ2-3	NA	CASSLSSGGTDTQYF	TGTGCCAGCAGTCTATCTAGCGGGGGCACAGATACGCAGTATTTT
TRBV27	NA	TRBJ2-7	NA	CASSRTELHYEQYF	TGTGCCAGCAGCCGGACGGAACTACACTACGAGCAGTACTTC
TRBV9	TRBD1	TRBJ1-4	NA	CASSPPGGAEGEINEKLFF	TGTGCCAGCAGCCCCCCAGGGGGGGCCGAAGGAGAAATTAATGAAAAACTGTTTTTT
TRBV28	NA	TRBJ1-3	NA	CASSAQISGNTIYF	TGTGCCAGCAGTGCGCAAATCTCTGGAAACACCATATATTTT
TRBV4-3	NA	TRBJ2-7	NA	CASSQESGVFYEQYF	TGCGCCAGCAGCCAGGAATCAGGGGTTTTCTACGAGCAGTACTTC
TRBV28	NA	TRBJ2-7	NA	CATFEALGYEQYF	TGTGCCACCTTTGAGGCACTGGGGTACGAGCAGTACTTC
TRBV5-6	NA	TRBJ2-5	NA	CASNPTPSDLGQETQYF	TGTGCCAGCAACCCCACCCCCTCGGACCTTGGCCAAGAGACCCAGTACTTC
TRBV9	TRBD2	TRBJ2-3	few	CASRKGTTVDTQYF	TGTGCCAGCAGGAAGGGGACTACGGTGGATACGCAGTATTTT
TRBV9	NA	TRBJ2-1	NA	CASTGPYSGNEQFF	TGTGCCAGCACCGGCCCGTACAGCGGCAATGAGCAGTTCTTC
TRBV18	NA	TRBJ2-2	few	CASSPKTTGELFF	TGTGCCAGCTCACCTAAAACCACCGGGGAGCTGTTTTTT
TRBV28	NA	TRBJ1-1	NA	CATHLTEAFF	TGTGCCACCCATCTGACTGAAGCTTTCTTT
TRBV18	NA	TRBJ2-1	NA	CASSPEGVGGSYNEQFF	TGTGCCAGCTCACCAGAAGGTGTAGGGGGCTCCTACAATGAGCAGTTCTTC
TRBV5-6	TRBD2	TRBJ2-7	NA	CASRPAGGPYEQYF	TGTGCCAGCAGGCCAGCGGGGGGGCCATACGAGCAGTACTTC
TRBV27	TRBD2	TRBJ2-1	NA	CASTPPPAGPYNEQFF	TGTGCCAGCACCCCGCCCCCAGCGGGACCCTACAATGAGCAGTTCTTC
TRBV6-4	NA	TRBJ2-3	few	CASSDSAGSTDTQYF	TGTGCCAGCAGTGACTCGGCGGGAAGCACAGATACGCAGTATTTT
TRBV30	NA	TRBJ2-1	once	CAWSLGPSYNEQFF	TGTGCCTGGAGTCTAGGTCCCTCCTACAATGAGCAGTTCTTC
TRBV7-6	NA	TRBJ2-3	few	CASSPPSTDTQYF	TGTGCCAGCAGCCCTCCTAGCACAGATACGCAGTATTTT
TRBV4-1	TRBD2	TRBJ2-1	NA	CASSRPGYGRENHNEQFF	TGCGCCAGCAGCCGGCCCGGATACGGGCGGGAGAACCACAATGAGCAGTTCTTC
TRBV11-2	NA	TRBJ1-4	NA	CASSPPLDEKLFF	TGTGCCAGCAGCCCGCCCCTCGATGAAAAACTGTTTTTT
TRBV27	NA	TRBJ2-2	NA	CASSLGVPGELFF	TGTGCCAGCAGTTTGGGAGTGCCCGGGGAGCTGTTTTTT
TRBV28	NA	TRBJ1-6	few	CASSFHSTNSPLHF	TGTGCCAGCAGTTTCCACAGTACCAATTCACCCCTCCACTTT
TRBV5-8	NA	TRBJ1-1	NA	CASSLESAEAFF	TGTGCCAGCAGCTTGGAGTCAGCTGAAGCTTTCTTT
TRBV14	NA	TRBJ2-5	NA	CASSQDLTQYF	TGTGCCAGCAGCCAAGATCTGACCCAGTACTTC
TRBV11-2	NA	TRBJ1-2	NA	CASSLPVQGFYGYTF	TGTGCCAGCAGCTTACCGGTGCAGGGTTTCTATGGCTACACCTTC
TRBV4-1	TRBD1	TRBJ1-1	once	CASSHGQGGRTEAFF	TGCGCCAGCAGCCACGGACAGGGAGGAAGGACTGAAGCTTTCTTT
TRBV5-6	NA	TRBJ1-1	NA	CASSLGSLNTEAFF	TGTGCCAGCAGCTTGGGCAGCTTGAACACTGAAGCTTTCTTT
TRBV7-3	NA	TRBJ2-7	once	CASSLSGTATYEQYF	TGTGCCAGCAGCTTAAGCGGGACAGCAACCTACGAGCAGTACTTC
TRBV9	NA	TRBJ2-1	NA	CASRGSGTSYNEQFF	TGTGCCAGCAGGGGAAGCGGAACCTCCTACAATGAGCAGTTCTTC
TRBV7-6	NA	TRBJ1-5	NA	CASSLGSHGGRLGSNQPQHF	TGTGCCAGCAGCTTAGGGAGTCACGGAGGCCGACTAGGCAGCAATCAGCCCCAGCATTTT
TRBV15	TRBD1	TRBJ1-4	NA	CATSSKPGQGLGEKLFF	TGTGCCACCAGCAGTAAACCGGGACAGGGGTTAGGTGAAAAACTGTTTTTT